This T cell receptor (beta chain) comes out of a study of control samples from healthy donors and cancer patients. TCRdb's copy holds only in-frame clones and misses some; the assay was immunoSEQ multiplex PCR. Among some 190,000 clones, about 89% were seen once, and the ten largest hold 1.8%. The CDR3 has 15 amino acids. Germline values: CDR1 SGHKS, CDR2 YYEKEE (reference sequence). With V trimmed by 3 bases and J by 1 base, 1 base remained unmatched. Material for sequencing was blood. The J gene is TRBJ1-5, the V gene TRBV5-5; 10 bases fit TRBD1. This clonotype was obtained from a man younger than 45 in good health. For the CDR3, the DNA is TGTGCCAGCAGCTCGACAGGGGGCAGCAATCAGCCCCAGCATTTT. Translation gives CASSSTGGSNQPQHF.